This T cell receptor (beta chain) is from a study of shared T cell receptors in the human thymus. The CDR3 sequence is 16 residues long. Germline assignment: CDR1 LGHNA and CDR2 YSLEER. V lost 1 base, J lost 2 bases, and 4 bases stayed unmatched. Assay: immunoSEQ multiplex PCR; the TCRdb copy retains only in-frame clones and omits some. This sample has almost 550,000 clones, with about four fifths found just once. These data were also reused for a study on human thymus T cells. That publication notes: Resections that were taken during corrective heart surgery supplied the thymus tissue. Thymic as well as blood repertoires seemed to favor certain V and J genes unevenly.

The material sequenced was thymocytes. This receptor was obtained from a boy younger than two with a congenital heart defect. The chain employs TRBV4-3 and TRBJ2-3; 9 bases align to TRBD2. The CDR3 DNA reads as TGCGCCAGCAGCCAAGCGCTAGCGGGAATCACAGATACGCAGTATTTT. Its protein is CASSQALAGITDTQYF.